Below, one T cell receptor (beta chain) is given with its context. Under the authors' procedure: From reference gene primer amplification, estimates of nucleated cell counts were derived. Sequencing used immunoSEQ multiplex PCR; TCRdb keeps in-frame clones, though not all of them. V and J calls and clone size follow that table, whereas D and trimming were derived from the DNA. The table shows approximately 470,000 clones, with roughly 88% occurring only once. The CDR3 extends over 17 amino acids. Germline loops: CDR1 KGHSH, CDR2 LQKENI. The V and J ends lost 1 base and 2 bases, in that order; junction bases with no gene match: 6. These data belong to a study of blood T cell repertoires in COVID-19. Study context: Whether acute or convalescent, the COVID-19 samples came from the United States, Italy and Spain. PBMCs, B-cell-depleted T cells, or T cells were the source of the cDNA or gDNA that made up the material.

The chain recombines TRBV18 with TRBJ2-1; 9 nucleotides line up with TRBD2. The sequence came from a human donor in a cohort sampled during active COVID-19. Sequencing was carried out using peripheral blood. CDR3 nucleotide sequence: TGTGCCAGCTCACCACAAACGAGACTAGCGGCCTACAATGAGCAGTTCTTC. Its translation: CASSPQTRLAAYNEQFF.